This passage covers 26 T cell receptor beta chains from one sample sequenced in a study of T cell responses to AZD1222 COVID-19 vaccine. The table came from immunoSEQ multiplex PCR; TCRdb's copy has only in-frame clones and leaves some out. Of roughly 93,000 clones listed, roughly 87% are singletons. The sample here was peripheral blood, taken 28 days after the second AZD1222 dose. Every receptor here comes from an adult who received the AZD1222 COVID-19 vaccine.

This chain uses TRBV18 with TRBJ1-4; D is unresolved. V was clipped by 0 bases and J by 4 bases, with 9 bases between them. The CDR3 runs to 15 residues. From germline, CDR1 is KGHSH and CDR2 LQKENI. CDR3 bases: TGTGCCAGCTCACCACCGTCTAGGGATAATGAAAAACTGTTTTTT. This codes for CASSPPSRDNEKLFF. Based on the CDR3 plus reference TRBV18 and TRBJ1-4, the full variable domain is NAGVMQNPRHLVRRRGQEARLRCSPMKGHSHVYWYRQLPEEGLKFMVYLQKENIIDESGMPKERFSAEFPKEGPSILRIQQVVRGDSAAYFCASSPPSRDNEKLFFGSGTQLSVL.

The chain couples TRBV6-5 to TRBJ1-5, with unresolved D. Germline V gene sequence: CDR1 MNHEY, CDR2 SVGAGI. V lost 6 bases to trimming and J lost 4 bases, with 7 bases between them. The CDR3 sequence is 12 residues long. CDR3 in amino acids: CASSEGNQPQHF. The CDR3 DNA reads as TGTGCCAGCAGCGAGGGAAATCAGCCCCAGCATTTT.

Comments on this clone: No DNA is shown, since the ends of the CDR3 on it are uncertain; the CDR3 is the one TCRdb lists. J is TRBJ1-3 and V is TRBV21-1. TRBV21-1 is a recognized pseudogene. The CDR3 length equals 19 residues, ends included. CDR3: CASVLRGHTGVGTGNTIYF.

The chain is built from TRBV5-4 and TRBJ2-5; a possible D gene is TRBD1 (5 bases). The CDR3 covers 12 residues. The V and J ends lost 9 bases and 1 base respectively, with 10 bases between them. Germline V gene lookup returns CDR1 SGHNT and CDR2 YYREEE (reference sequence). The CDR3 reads CAITDIQETQYF. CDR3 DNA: TGTGCCATCACGGACATCCAAGAGACCCAGTACTTC.

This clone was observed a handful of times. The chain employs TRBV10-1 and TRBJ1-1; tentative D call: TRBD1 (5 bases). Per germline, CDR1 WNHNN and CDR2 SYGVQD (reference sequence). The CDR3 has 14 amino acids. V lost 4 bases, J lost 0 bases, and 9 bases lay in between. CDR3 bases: TGCGCCAGCAGTGCGGGGGGACTGAACACTGAAGCTTTCTTT. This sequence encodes CASSAGGLNTEAFF.

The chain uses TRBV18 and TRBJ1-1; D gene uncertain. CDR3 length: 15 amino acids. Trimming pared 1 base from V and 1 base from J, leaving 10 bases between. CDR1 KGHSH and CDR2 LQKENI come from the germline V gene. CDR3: CASSPRWGGNTEAFF. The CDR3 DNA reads TGTGCCAGCTCACCACGATGGGGAGGGAACACTGAAGCTTTCTTT. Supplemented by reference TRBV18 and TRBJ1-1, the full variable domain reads NAGVMQNPRHLVRRRGQEARLRCSPMKGHSHVYWYRQLPEEGLKFMVYLQKENIIDESGMPKERFSAEFPKEGPSILRIQQVVRGDSAAYFCASSPRWGGNTEAFFGQGTRLTVV.

This CDR3 reads CAGQGLDEKLFF. For the CDR3, the DNA is TGTGCCGGACAGGGGTTAGATGAAAAACTGTTTTTT. V is TRBV30 and J is TRBJ1-4, with 9 bases matching TRBD1. This CDR3 contains 12 residues. In germline, CDR1 is GTSNPN, CDR2 SVGIG (reference sequence). Trimming cost V 8 bases and J 6 bases; bases outside gene matches: 4.

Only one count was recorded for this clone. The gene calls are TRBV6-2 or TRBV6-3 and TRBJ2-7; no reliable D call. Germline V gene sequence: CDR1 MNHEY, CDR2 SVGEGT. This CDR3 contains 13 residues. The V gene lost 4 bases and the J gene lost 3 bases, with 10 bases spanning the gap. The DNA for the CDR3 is TGTGCCAGCAGTTCTGATAGGAACTACGAGCAGTACGTC. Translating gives CASSSDRNYEQYV.

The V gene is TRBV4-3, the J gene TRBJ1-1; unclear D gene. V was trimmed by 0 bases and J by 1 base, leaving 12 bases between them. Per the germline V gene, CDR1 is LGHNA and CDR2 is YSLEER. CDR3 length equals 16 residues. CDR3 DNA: TGCGCCAGCAGCCAAGATCTCACAGCCAGGAACACTGAAGCTTTCTTT. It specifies CASSQDLTARNTEAFF.

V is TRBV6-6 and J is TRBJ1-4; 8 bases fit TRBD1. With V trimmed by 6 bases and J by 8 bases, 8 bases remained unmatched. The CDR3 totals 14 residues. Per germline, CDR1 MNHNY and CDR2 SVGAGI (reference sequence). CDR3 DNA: TGTGCCAGCAGCCATGGACAGGGACAGGAAAAACTGTTTTTT. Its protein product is CASSHGQGQEKLFF.

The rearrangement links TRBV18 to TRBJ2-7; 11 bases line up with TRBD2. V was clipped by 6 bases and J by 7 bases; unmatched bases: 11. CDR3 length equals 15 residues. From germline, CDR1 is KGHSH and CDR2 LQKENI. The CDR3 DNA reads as TGTGCCAGCTCGCTCCTAGCGGGGGGCCTACGGGAGCAGTACTTC. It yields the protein CASSLLAGGLREQYF.

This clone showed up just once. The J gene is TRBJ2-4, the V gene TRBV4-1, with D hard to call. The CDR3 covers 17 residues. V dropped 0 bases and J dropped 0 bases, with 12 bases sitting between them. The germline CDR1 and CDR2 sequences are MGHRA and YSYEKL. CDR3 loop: CASSQEWQTLAKNIQYF. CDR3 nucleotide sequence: TGCGCCAGCAGCCAAGAGTGGCAAACACTAGCCAAAAACATTCAGTACTTC.

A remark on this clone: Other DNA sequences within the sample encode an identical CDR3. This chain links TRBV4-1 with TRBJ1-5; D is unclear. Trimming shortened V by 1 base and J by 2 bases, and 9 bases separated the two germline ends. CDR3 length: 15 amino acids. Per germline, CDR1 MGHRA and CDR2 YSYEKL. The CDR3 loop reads CASSQGAGRNQPQHF. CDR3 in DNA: TGCGCCAGCAGCCAAGGAGCCGGGCGCAATCAGCCCCAGCATTTT.

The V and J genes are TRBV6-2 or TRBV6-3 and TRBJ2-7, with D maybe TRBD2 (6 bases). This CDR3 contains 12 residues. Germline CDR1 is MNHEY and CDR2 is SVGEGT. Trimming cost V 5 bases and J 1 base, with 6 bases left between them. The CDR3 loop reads CASSAGSYEQYF. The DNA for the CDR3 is TGTGCCAGCAGTGCGGGGTCCTACGAGCAGTACTTC.

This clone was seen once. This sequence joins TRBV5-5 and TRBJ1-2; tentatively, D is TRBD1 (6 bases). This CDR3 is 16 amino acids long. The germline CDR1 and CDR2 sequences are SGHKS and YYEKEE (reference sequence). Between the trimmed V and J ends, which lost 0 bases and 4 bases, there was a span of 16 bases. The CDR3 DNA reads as TGTGCCAGCAGCTTGGTCAGGGCAGGGGACCTCTATGGCTACACCTTC. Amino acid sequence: CASSLVRAGDLYGYTF.

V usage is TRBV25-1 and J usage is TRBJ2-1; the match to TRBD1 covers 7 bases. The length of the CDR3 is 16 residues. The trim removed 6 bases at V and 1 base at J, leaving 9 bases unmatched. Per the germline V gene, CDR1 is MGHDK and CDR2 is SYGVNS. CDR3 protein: CASRSLGTESYNEQFF. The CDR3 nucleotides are TGTGCCAGCAGGTCGTTAGGGACAGAGTCCTACAATGAGCAGTTCTTC. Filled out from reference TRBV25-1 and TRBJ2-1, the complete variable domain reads EADIYQTPRYLVIGTGKKITLECSQTMGHDKMYWYQQDPGMELHLIHYSYGVNSTEKGDLSSESTVSRIRTEHFPLTLESARPSHTSQYLCASRSLGTESYNEQFFGPGTRLTVL.

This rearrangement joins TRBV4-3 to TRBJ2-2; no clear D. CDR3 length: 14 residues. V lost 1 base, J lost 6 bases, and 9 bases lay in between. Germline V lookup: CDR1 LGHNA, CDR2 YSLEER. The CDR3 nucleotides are TGCGCCAGCAGCCAAGTTTCCGTTGCCGGGGAGCTGTTTTTT. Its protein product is CASSQVSVAGELFF.

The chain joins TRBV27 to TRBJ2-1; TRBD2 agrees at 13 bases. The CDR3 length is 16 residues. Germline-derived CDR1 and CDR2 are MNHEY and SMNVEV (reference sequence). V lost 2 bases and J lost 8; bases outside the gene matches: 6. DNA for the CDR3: TGTGCCAGCAGTTTAGCACTAGCGGGGGGGCGCGATGAGCAGTTCTTC. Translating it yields CASSLALAGGRDEQFF.

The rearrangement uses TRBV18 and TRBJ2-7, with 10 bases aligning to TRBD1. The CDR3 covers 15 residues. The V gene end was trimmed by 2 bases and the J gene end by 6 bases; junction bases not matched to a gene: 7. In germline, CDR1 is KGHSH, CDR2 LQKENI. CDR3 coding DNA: TGTGCCAGCTCACCAAGGACAGGGGGGTATAGCGAGCAGTACGTC. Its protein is CASSPRTGGYSEQYV.

The CDR3: CSVEAFGGSGNTIYF. CDR3 bases: TGCAGCGTTGAAGCCTTCGGGGGCTCTGGAAACACCATATATTTT. V gene TRBV29-1 combines with J gene TRBJ1-3; D is perhaps TRBD1 (5 bases). The CDR3 contains 15 residues. V dropped 1 base and J dropped 0 bases, with 10 bases sitting between them. Germline CDR1 reads SQVTM; CDR2 reads ANQGSEA.

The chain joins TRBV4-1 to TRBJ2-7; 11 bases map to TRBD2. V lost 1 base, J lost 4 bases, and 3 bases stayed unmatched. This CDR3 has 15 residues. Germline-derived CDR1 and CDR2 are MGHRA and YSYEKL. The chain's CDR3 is CASSQVASGGYEQYV. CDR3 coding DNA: TGCGCCAGCAGCCAAGTTGCTAGCGGGGGGTACGAGCAGTACGTC.

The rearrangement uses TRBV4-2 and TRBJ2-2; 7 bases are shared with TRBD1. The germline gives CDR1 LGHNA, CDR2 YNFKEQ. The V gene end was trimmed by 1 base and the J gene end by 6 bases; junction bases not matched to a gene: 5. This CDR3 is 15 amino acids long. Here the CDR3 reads CASSQVGDRAGELFF. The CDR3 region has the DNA TGTGCCAGCAGCCAAGTGGGCGACAGGGCCGGGGAGCTGTTTTTT.

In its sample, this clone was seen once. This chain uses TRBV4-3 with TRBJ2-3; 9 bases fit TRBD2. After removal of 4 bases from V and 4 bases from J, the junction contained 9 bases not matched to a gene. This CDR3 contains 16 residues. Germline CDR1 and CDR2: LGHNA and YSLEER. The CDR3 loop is CASSRTGGGGADTQYF. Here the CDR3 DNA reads TGCGCCAGCAGCCGGACAGGCGGCGGGGGGGCAGATACGCAGTATTTT.

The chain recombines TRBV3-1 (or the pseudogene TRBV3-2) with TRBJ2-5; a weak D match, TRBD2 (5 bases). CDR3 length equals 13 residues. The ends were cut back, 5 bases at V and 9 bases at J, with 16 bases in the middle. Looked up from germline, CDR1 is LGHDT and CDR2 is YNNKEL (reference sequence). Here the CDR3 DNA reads TGTGCCAGCAGCTCGGGCGGGTTTCGGCCCCAGTACTTC. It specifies CASSSGGFRPQYF.

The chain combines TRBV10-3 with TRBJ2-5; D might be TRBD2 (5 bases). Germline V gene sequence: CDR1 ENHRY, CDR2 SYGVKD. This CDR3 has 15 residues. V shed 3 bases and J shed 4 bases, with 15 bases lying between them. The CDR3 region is CAISEGPERGETQYF. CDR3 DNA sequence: TGTGCCATCAGTGAAGGGCCTGAACGGGGAGAGACCCAGTACTTC.

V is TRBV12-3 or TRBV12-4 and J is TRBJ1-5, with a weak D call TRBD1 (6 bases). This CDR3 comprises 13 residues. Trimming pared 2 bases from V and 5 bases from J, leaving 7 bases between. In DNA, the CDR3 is TGTGCCAGCAGTTTAACAGGGCATCAGCCCCAGCATTTT. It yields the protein CASSLTGHQPQHF.